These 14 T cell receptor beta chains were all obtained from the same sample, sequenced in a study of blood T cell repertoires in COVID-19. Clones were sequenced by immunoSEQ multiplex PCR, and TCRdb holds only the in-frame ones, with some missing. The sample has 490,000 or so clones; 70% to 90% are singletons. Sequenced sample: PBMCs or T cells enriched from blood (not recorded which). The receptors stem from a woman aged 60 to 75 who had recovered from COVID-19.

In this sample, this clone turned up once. The CDR3 DNA reads as TGTGCCAGCAGCCAAGATGGGGTAGCGGGGGTGTCAGATACGCAGTATTTT. Amino acids: CASSQDGVAGVSDTQYF. The chain joins TRBV3-1 (or the pseudogene TRBV3-2) to TRBJ2-3, with 9 positions matching TRBD2. CDR3 length: 17 residues. The V gene end was trimmed by 0 bases and the J gene end by 4 bases; junction bases not matched to a gene: 8. From germline, CDR1 is LGHDT and CDR2 YNNKEL (reference sequence).

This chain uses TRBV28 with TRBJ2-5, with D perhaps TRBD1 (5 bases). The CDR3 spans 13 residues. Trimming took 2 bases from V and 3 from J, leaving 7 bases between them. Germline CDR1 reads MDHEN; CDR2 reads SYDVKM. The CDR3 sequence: CASSLRGEETQYF. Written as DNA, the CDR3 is TGTGCCAGCAGTTTAAGGGGTGAAGAGACCCAGTACTTC.

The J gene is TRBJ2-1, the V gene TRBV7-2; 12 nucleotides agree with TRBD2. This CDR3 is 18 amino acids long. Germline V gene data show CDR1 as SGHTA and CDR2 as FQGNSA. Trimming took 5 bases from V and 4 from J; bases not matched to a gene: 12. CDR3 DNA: TGTGCCAGCAGCCCAGGCGGGTCTAGCGGGGGGGTTTACAATGAGCAGTTCTTC. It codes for CASSPGGSSGGVYNEQFF.

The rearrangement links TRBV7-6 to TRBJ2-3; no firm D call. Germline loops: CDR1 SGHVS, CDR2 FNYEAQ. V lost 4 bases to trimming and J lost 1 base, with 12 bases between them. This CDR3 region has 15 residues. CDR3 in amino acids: CASSSRSWGTDTQYF. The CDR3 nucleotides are TGTGCCAGCAGCTCTCGGAGTTGGGGCACAGATACGCAGTATTTT.

The CDR3 reads CASSVRGVGTKNIQYF. For the CDR3, the DNA is TGTGCCAGCAGCGTACGCGGGGTAGGGACCAAAAACATTCAGTACTTC. The J gene is TRBJ2-4, the V gene TRBV7-2; D might be TRBD2 (6 bases). This CDR3 region has 16 residues. Germline CDR1 and CDR2: SGHTA and FQGNSA. V was shortened by 5 bases and J by 2 bases, with 16 bases between the two germline ends.

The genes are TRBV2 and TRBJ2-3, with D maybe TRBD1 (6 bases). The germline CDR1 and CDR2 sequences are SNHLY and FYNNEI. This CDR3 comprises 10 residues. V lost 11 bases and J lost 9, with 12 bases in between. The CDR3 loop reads CAGMTGTQYF. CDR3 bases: TGTGCCGGAATGACAGGAACGCAGTATTTT. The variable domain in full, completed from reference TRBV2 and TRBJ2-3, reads EPEVTQTPSHQVTQMGQEVILRCVPISNHLYFYWYRQILGQKVEFLVSFYNNEISEKSEIFDDQFSVERPDGSNFTLKIRSTKLEDSAMYFCAGMTGTQYFGPGTRLTVL.

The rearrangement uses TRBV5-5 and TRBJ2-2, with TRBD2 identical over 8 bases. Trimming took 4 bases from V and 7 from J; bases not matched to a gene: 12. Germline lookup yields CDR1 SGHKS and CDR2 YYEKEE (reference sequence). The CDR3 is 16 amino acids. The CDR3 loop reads CASSPETGGQGGELFF. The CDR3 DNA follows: TGTGCCAGCAGCCCCGAGACGGGGGGGCAGGGCGGGGAGCTGTTTTTT.

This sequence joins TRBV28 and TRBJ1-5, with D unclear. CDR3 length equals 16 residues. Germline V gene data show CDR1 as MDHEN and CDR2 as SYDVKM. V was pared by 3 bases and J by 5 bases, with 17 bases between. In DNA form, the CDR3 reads TGTGCCAGCAGTTTTTTCTACCGACGGCAGGATCAGCCCCAGCATTTT. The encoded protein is CASSFFYRRQDQPQHF.

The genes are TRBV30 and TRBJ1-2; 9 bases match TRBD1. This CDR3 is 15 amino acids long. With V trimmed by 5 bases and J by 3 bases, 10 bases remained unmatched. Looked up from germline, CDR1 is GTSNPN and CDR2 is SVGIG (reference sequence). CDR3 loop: CAWGVGTGKDYGYTF. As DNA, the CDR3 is TGTGCCTGGGGCGTCGGGACAGGGAAAGACTATGGCTACACCTTC. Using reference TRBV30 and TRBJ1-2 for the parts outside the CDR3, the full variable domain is SQTIHQWPATLVQPVGSPLSLECTVEGTSNPNLYWYRQAAGRGLQLLFYSVGIGQISSEVPQNLSASRPQDRQFILSSKKLLLSDSGFYLCAWGVGTGKDYGYTFGSGTRLTVV.

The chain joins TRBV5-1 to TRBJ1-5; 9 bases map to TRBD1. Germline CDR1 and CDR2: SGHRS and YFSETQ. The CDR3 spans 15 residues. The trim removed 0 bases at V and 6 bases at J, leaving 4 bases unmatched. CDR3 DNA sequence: TGCGCCAGCAGCTTGGCGGGACAGGGAAGTCAGCCCCAGCATTTT. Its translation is CASSLAGQGSQPQHF.

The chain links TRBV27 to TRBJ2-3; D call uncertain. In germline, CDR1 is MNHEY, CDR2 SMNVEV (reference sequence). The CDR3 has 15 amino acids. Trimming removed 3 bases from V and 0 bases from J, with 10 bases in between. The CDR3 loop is CASSLIMTSTDTQYF. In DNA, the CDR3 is TGTGCCAGCAGTTTGATCATGACTAGCACAGATACGCAGTATTTT.

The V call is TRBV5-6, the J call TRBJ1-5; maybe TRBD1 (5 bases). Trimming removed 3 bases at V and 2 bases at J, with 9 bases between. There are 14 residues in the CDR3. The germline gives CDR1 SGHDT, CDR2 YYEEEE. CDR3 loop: CASSWGGGNQPQHF. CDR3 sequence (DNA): TGTGCCAGCAGCTGGGGGGGTGGCAATCAGCCCCAGCATTTT. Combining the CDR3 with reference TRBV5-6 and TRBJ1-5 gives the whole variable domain DAGVTQSPTHLIKTRGQQVTLRCSPKSGHDTVSWYQQALGQGPQFIFQYYEEEERQRGNFPDRFSGHQFPNYSSELNVNALLLGDSALYLCASSWGGGNQPQHFGDGTRLSIL.

Written as DNA, the CDR3 is TGTGCCAGTAGTATTGGTACAGGCGGCTCAGCTTTCTTT. This translates into CASSIGTGGSAFF. The chain employs TRBV19 and TRBJ1-1, with D possibly matching TRBD1 (5 bases). V lost 3 bases and J lost 10, with 15 bases in between. The CDR3 contains 13 residues. The germline CDR1 and CDR2 sequences are LNHDA and SQIVND (reference sequence).

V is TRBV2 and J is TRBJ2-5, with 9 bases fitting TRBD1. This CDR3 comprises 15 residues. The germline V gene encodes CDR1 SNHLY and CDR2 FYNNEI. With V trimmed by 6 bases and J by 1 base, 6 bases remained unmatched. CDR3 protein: CASRWDRAGQETQYF. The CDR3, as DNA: TGTGCCAGCAGGTGGGACAGGGCGGGCCAAGAGACCCAGTACTTC.